This T cell receptor beta chain was documented in a study of PD-L1 blockade in urothelial cancer. Study at large: At 3 weeks (second dose) and 6 weeks after starting treatment, blood was analyzed. Per blood sample, T cells had a median of around 150,000. Points from the study as a whole: TCR clonality was measured in pretreatment peripheral blood. Clonality below the median predicted better survival.

As for time point: pretreatment peripheral blood. Comment on this clone: As yet, its antigen is unknown.

The germline V gene has CDR1 SGDLS and CDR2 YYNGEE. CDR3 size: 12 residues. V was clipped by 7 bases and J by 4 bases, with 12 bases between them. The table came from immunoSEQ multiplex PCR; TCRdb's copy has only in-frame clones and leaves some out. The repertoire holds tens of thousands of clones, 75% to 85% seen once, with 4.5% to 6% in the top ten. The clonotype comes from a man aged 65 to 79 with urothelial cancer. The input for sequencing was PBMCs, taken around atezolizumab (anti-PD-L1) treatment. The chain joins TRBV9 to TRBJ2-7; D may be TRBD2 (6 bases). CDR3 protein: CASGTHGYEQYF. The CDR3 nucleotides are TGTGCCAGCGGGACTCACGGTTACGAGCAGTACTTC.